A single sample is the source of the 18 T cell receptor beta chains below, sequenced in a study of cytomegalovirus exposure and HLA in healthy donors (dated by TCRdb to 2016 to 2017). Receptor amplification or capture employed the immunoSEQ multiplex PCR assay. The clones in this table, taken by TCRdb from immuneACCESS, are in-frame only. Not every clone is retained; where verified, under half of the shortfall comes from an unresolved V gene, and the cause of the rest is unknown. The sample yields approximately 150,000 clones; about 89% were counted once. Together, the top ten hold roughly 2.6% of the sample. The specimen was PBMCs. These receptors all stem from a man aged 18-30 years in good health and CMV-seropositive.

The chain is built from TRBV7-3 and TRBJ2-6; TRBD2 matches 9 bases. Germline V CDR1 and CDR2: SGHTA, FQGTGA. V lost 6 bases and J lost 0; bases outside the gene matches: 9. CDR3 length: 18 amino acids. The CDR3 nucleotides are TGTGCCAGCAGTTTCACTAGCGGGCCTAGCTCTGGGGCCAACGTCCTGACTTTC. Translating gives CASSFTSGPSSGANVLTF.

V is TRBV28 and J is TRBJ1-3; tentative D call: TRBD1 (5 bases). Germline values: CDR1 MDHEN, CDR2 SYDVKM. Trimming removed 4 bases from V and 8 bases from J, with 9 bases in between. The CDR3 spans 12 residues. This CDR3 is CASSSGGDTIYF. The CDR3 DNA reads as TGTGCCAGCAGTTCGGGGGGAGACACCATATATTTT. Full variable domain (outside the CDR3, taken from reference TRBV28 and TRBJ1-3): DVKVTQSSRYLVKRTGEKVFLECVQDMDHENMFWYRQDPGLGLRLIYFSYDVKMKEKGDIPEGYSVSREKKERFSLILESASTNQTSMYLCASSSGGDTIYFGEGSWLTVV.

The rearrangement uses TRBV5-1 and TRBJ2-7; tentatively, D is TRBD1 (6 bases). With 5 bases removed from V and 6 bases from J, the gap between germline ends came to 12 bases. The germline V gene has CDR1 SGHRS and CDR2 YFSETQ. CDR3 size: 12 residues. The CDR3 reads CASSTTDSEQYF. The CDR3 DNA sequence: TGCGCCAGCAGTACCACGGACAGCGAGCAGTACTTC.

The rearrangement uses TRBV18 and TRBJ2-5, with 7 nucleotides matching TRBD1. CDR1 and CDR2 (germline): KGHSH, LQKENI. V lost 3 bases, J lost 2 bases, and 9 bases stayed unmatched. The CDR3 contains 16 residues. The CDR3 coding sequence is TGTGCCAGCTCACCCTCTCTTGACAGGGCGCAAGAGACCCAGTACTTC. This codes for CASSPSLDRAQETQYF.

This chain's CDR3 is CASSQGTGNTEAFF. The CDR3 bases are TGTGCCAGCAGCCAAGGGACAGGGAACACTGAAGCTTTCTTT. The V gene is TRBV13, the J gene TRBJ1-1; TRBD1 aligns across 8 bases. Germline loops: CDR1 PRHDT, CDR2 FYEKMQ (reference sequence). Trimming cost V 5 bases and J 1 base; bases outside gene matches: 3. CDR3 length: 14 residues. The whole variable domain, remainder taken from reference TRBV13 and TRBJ1-1, is AAGVIQSPRHLIKEKRETATLKCYPIPRHDTVYWYQQGPGQDPQFLISFYEKMQSDKGSIPDRFSAQQFSDYHSELNMSSLELGDSALYFCASSQGTGNTEAFFGQGTRLTVV.

This clone has just one count. The V call is TRBV9, the J call TRBJ2-7; D is unresolved. The CDR3 spans 13 residues. Germline assignment: CDR1 SGDLS and CDR2 YYNGEE. V was shortened by 0 bases and J by 0 bases, with 4 bases between the two germline ends. The CDR3 nucleotides are TGTGCCAGCAGCGTAGCTAGCTCCTACGAGCAGTACTTC. It translates to CASSVASSYEQYF.

This clone was detected once. The genes are TRBV4-3 and TRBJ1-1; maybe TRBD1 (5 bases). Trimming took 5 bases from V and 8 from J, leaving 9 bases between them. This CDR3 spans 11 amino acids. Germline CDR1 is LGHNA and CDR2 is YSLEER. CDR3 loop: CASSTPGEAFF. The CDR3 bases are TGCGCCAGCAGCACACCAGGGGAAGCTTTCTTT.

V and J are TRBV19 and TRBJ2-3; TRBD1 matches 8 bases. V lost 7 bases, J lost 3 bases, and 3 bases stayed unmatched. The CDR3 covers 13 residues. Germline V lookup: CDR1 LNHDA, CDR2 SQIVND (reference sequence). The CDR3 here is CASKRTGTDTQYF. The DNA of the CDR3 is TGTGCCAGTAAAAGGACAGGGACAGATACGCAGTATTTT.

The chain combines TRBV5-6 with TRBJ2-7, with TRBD2 as a possible D gene (5 bases). CDR3 length: 14 amino acids. The V end was cut by 3 bases, the J end by 3 bases, with 13 bases between. Germline V lookup: CDR1 SGHDT, CDR2 YYEEEE. Here the CDR3 reads CASSSGLQIYEQYF. The CDR3 DNA sequence: TGTGCCAGCAGCTCCGGACTCCAGATCTACGAGCAGTACTTC.

V is TRBV7-9 and J is TRBJ1-2; D might be TRBD1 (6 bases). Germline V gene data show CDR1 as SEHNR and CDR2 as FQNEAQ (reference sequence). This CDR3 spans 16 amino acids. The V end lost 5 bases, the J end lost 5 bases, and 21 bases lay between the germline ends. The CDR3 DNA is TGTGCCAGCAGCCCTCCCTTTAAACAGGGAATGTATGGCTACACCTTC. This sequence encodes CASSPPFKQGMYGYTF.

V usage is TRBV28 and J usage is TRBJ2-7; 11 positions agree with TRBD2. Germline CDR1 and CDR2: MDHEN and SYDVKM. Losses at the gene ends were 4 bases for V and 1 base for J; bases not matched to a gene: 9. The CDR3 is 17 residues long. The CDR3 coding sequence is TGTGCCAGCAGTTCCCTAGCGGGGGGAAGGGGTTCCTACGAGCAGTACTTC. This encodes CASSSLAGGRGSYEQYF.

This clone has only one observation. V usage is TRBV2 and J usage is TRBJ1-1; TRBD1 might be the D (6 bases). CDR3 length equals 14 residues. V was cut by 0 bases and J by 4 bases, with 9 bases left in between. The germline V gene encodes CDR1 SNHLY and CDR2 FYNNEI. This CDR3 reads CASSEARGFTEAFF. The CDR3 bases are TGTGCCAGCAGTGAAGCGAGGGGGTTCACTGAAGCTTTCTTT.

The chain uses TRBV6-5 and TRBJ2-7; weak D call: TRBD1 (6 bases). This CDR3 contains 11 residues. The V gene's germline CDR1 is MNHEY and CDR2 SVGAGI. The V and J ends lost 6 bases and 10 bases respectively, with 13 bases between them. CDR3 in amino acids: CASSAGQRQYF. The CDR3, as DNA: TGTGCCAGCAGCGCCGGACAGCGACAGTACTTC.

In the case of this clone: This specimen includes other DNA sequences encoding the same CDR3. This chain links TRBV5-1 with TRBJ1-1, with a possible D match to TRBD1 (5 bases). This CDR3 region has 13 residues. Germline CDR1 and CDR2: SGHRS and YFSETQ. Trimming stripped 3 bases from V and 3 bases from J, with 9 bases between. CDR3: CASSSGGDTEAFF. CDR3 DNA sequence: TGCGCCAGCAGCTCTGGGGGGGACACTGAAGCTTTCTTT.

The V call is TRBV29-1, the J call TRBJ2-2; unclear D gene. In germline, CDR1 is SQVTM, CDR2 ANQGSEA. V was trimmed by 5 bases and J by 1 base, leaving 8 bases between them. The CDR3 sequence is 13 residues long. This CDR3 reads CSVSGLNTGELFF. The CDR3 region has the DNA TGCAGCGTTTCTGGGCTGAACACCGGGGAGCTGTTTTTT.

The genes are TRBV28 and TRBJ2-3, with 8 bases fitting TRBD2. CDR1 and CDR2 from the germline V gene are MDHEN and SYDVKM. The CDR3 is 14 residues long. CDR3 protein: CATSGNSIGDTQYF. CDR3 sequence (DNA): TGTGCTACTAGCGGTAACTCTATAGGAGATACGCAGTATTTT.

The V and J genes are TRBV14 and TRBJ1-2, with a possible D match to TRBD1 (5 bases). The V and J ends lost 3 bases and 7 bases respectively, with 18 bases between them. The CDR3 length is 15 residues. Germline CDR1 is SGHDN and CDR2 is FVKESK. As DNA, the CDR3 is TGTGCCAGCAGCCAGGCCTGGGGCAGTGCCTTTGGCTACACCTTC. This codes for CASSQAWGSAFGYTF.

The V and J genes are TRBV15 and TRBJ2-7; a weak D match, TRBD2 (6 bases). Germline lookup yields CDR1 LNHNV and CDR2 YYDKDF (reference sequence). The CDR3 loop spans 17 amino acids. Trimming cost V 5 bases and J 2 bases, with 22 bases left between them. The CDR3, as DNA: TGTGCCACCAGCCGCGGAAGACCACGCGGGGCACCCTACGAGCAGTACTTC. Amino acids: CATSRGRPRGAPYEQYF.